This paragraph covers one T cell receptor (beta chain) sequence. Its antigen is not known. TCRdb's copy holds only in-frame clones and misses some; the assay was immunoSEQ multiplex PCR. The sample lists 130,000 to 150,000 clones; roughly 90% were seen once. The data were obtained in a study of cytomegalovirus exposure and HLA in healthy donors. Overall study context: The roughly 120 validation repertoires matched the 650 to 850 first-cohort repertoires in platform, a later analysis reported. Findings and caveats of the study: The finding came from a later analysis; first-cohort TCR clusters tended to co-occur in the 110 or so validation repertoires. Three CMV-associated chains were confirmed in vitro to be specific for CMV antigens. Many donors shared some public TCRs, even though most TCR sequences were rare.

Germline V gives CDR1 SGHRS, CDR2 YFSETQ. CDR3 length equals 15 residues. V lost 3 bases to trimming and J lost 5 bases; unmatched junction nucleotides: 10. The source is a young man in good health and CMV-seropositive. This chain joins TRBV5-1 and TRBJ2-7; 8 bases are shared with TRBD1. The sample consisted of PBMCs. CDR3 protein: CASSWGQDRLDEQYF. The CDR3 bases are TGCGCCAGCAGCTGGGGACAGGATCGGCTCGACGAGCAGTACTTC.